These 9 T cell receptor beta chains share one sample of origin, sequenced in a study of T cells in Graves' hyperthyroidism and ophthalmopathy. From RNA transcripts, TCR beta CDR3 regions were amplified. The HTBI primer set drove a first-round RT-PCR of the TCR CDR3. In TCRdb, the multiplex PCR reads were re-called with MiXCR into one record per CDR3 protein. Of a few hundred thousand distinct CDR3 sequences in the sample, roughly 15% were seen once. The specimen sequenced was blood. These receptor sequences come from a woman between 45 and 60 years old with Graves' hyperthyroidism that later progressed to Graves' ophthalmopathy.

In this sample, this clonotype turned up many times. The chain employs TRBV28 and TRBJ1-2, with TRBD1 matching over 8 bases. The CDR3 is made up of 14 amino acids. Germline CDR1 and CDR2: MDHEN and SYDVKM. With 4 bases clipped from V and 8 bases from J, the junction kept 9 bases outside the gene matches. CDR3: CASSSSTGVGGYTF. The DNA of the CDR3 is TGTGCCAGCAGTTCCTCGACAGGGGTGGGCGGCTACACCTTC.

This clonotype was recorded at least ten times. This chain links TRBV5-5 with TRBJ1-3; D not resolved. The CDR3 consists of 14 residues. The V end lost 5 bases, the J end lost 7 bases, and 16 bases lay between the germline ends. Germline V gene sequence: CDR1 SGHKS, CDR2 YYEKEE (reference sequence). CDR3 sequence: CASRPAGGRNTIYF. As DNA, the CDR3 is TGTGCCAGCAGACCGGCGGGAGGGAGGAACACCATATATTTT.

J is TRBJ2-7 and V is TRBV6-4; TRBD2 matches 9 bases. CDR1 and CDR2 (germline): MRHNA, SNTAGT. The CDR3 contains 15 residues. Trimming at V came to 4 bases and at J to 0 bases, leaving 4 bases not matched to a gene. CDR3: CASSVLSGSSYEQYF. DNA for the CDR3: TGTGCCAGCAGTGTCCTTAGCGGGAGCTCCTACGAGCAGTACTTC.

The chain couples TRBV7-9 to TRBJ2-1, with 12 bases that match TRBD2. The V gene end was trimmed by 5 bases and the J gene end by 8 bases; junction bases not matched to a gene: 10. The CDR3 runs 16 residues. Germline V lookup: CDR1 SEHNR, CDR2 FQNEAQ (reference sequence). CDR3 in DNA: TGTGCCAGCAGCCCTCGGACTAGCGGGGCTTGGCATGAGCAGTTCTTC. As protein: CASSPRTSGAWHEQFF. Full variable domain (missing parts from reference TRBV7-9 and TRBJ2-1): DTGVSQNPRHKITKRGQNVTFRCDPISEHNRLYWYRQTLGQGPEFLTYFQNEAQLEKSRLLSDRFSAERPKGSFSTLEIQRTEQGDSAMYLCASSPRTSGAWHEQFFGPGTRLTVL.

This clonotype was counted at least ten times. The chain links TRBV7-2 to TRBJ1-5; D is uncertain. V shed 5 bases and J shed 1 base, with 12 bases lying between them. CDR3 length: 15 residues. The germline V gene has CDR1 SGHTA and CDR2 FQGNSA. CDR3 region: CASSDTGGSNQPQHF. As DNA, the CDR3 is TGTGCCAGCAGCGATACGGGAGGGAGCAATCAGCCCCAGCATTTT.

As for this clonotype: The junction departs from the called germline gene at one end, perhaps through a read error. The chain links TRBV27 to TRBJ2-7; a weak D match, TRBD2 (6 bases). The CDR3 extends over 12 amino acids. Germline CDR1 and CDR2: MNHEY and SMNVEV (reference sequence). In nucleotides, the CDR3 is TGTGCCGGCAGTTCCCAGGGAGGCGAGCAGTACTTC. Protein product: CAGSSQGGEQYF.

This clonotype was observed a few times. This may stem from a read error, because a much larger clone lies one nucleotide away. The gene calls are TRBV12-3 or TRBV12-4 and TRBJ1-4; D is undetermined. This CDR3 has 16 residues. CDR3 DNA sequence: TGTGCCAGCAGTTTTGAGGCGGAACCAACTAATGGAAAACTGTTTTTT. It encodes CASSFEAEPTNGKLFF.

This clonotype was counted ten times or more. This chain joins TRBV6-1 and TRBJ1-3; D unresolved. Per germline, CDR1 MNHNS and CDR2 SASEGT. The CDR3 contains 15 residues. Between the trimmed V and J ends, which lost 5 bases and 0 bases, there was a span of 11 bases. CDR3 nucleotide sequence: TGTGCCAGCAGTACATCTGGGAACTCTGGAAACACCATATATTTT. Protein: CASSTSGNSGNTIYF.

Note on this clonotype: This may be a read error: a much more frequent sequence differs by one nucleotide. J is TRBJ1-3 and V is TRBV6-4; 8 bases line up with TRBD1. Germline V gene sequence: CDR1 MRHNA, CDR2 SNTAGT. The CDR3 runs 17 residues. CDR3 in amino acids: CASSYSRDRSSGNTIYF. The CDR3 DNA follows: TGTGCCAGCAGTTACTCCCGGGACAGGTCCTCTGGAAACACCATATATTTT.